This T cell receptor beta chain derives from a study of CD8+ T cells in alopecia areata. About the study: Scoring of treated patients' severity used the percentage of affected scalp area.

As for treatment: oral pan-JAK inhibitor, 5-10 mg twice daily. Sorting of CD4+ and CD8+ T cells was performed on PBMCs. Extraction and reverse transcription of RNA yielded cDNA as the sequencing template. The repertoire was sequenced with immunoSEQ multiplex PCR; TCRdb's copy has only in-frame clones and lacks some. The repertoire consists of about 280,000 clones, with nearly 60% occurring once and the leading ten covering approximately 1.7%. The CDR3 is 16 residues long. V was clipped by 4 bases and J by 0 bases; unmatched bases: 9. Germline V gene sequence: CDR1 SQVTM, CDR2 ANQGSEA. This clonotype was obtained from a human donor with alopecia areata. This chain connects TRBV29-1 to TRBJ2-3; TRBD2 agrees at 8 bases. The starting material was CD4+ T cells sorted from blood, obtained at week 24, from a patient treated with tofacitinib. CDR3 in amino acids: CSVVEIAGFSTDTQYF. The DNA of the CDR3 is TGCAGCGTTGTTGAAATAGCGGGGTTCAGCACAGATACGCAGTATTTT.